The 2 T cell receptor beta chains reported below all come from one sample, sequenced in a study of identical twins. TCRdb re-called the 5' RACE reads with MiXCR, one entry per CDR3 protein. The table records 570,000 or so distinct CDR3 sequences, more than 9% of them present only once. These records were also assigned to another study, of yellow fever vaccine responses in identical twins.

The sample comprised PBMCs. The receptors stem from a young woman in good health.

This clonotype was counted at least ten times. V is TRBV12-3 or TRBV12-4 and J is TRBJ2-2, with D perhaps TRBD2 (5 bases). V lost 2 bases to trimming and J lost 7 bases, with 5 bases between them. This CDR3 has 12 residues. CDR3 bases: TGTGCCAGCAGTTTAACTAGCGGGGAGCTGTTTTTT. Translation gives CASSLTSGELFF.

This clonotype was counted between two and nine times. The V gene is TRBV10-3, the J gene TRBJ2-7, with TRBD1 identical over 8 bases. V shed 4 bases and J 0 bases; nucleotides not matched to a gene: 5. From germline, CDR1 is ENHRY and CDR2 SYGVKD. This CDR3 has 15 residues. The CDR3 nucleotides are TGTGCCATCAGTGGGCGGACAGGGAGCTCCTACGAGCAGTACTTC. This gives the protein CAISGRTGSSYEQYF.